These T cell receptor beta chains were read from a single sample in a study of Ad26.COV2.S vaccination and SARS-CoV-2 variants. TCRdb's copy holds only in-frame clones and misses some; the assay was immunoSEQ multiplex PCR. The sample lists 430,000 or so clones; approximately 90% were seen once. Sequencing used peripheral blood, obtained in a trial of Ad26.COV2.S vaccine versus placebo. Receptors originate from a person aged 18-65 years who received the Ad26.COV2.S COVID-19 vaccine or a placebo. Each CDR3 is given with its conserved first and last residue. A D gene is named only where the DNA matches it firmly. The size of a clone is reported for some rows only, either as once, few or many, or as a class for expanded clones.

size: -; J: TRBJ1-4; D: -; V: TRBV12-3/TRBV12-4; DNA: TGTGCCAGCAGCGAGACGCGGGAAAAACTGTTTTTT; CDR3: CASSETREKLFF
size: -; J: TRBJ2-3; D: TRBD2; V: TRBV4-3; DNA: TGCGCCAGCAGCCAAGAGCAAGCGGGAGTCGCAGATACGCAGTATTTT; CDR3: CASSQEQAGVADTQYF
size: -; J: TRBJ1-5; D: -; V: TRBV12-3/TRBV12-4; DNA: TGTGCCAGCAGTCCCTCGGTCGAACCCCAGCATTTT; CDR3: CASSPSVEPQHF
size: once; J: TRBJ2-5; D: TRBD1; V: TRBV29-1; DNA: TGCAGCGGGGGACAGGCCGAGACCCAGTACTTC; CDR3: CSGGQAETQYF
size: -; J: TRBJ1-6; D: -; V: TRBV10-3; DNA: TGTGCCATCAGTGAGTCGAATGGGGTAGCGAATTCACCCCTCCACTTT; CDR3: CAISESNGVANSPLHF
size: -; J: TRBJ2-5; D: -; V: TRBV6-2/TRBV6-3; DNA: TGTGCCAGCAGTTACGGGACACCGAAAGAGACCCAGTACTTC; CDR3: CASSYGTPKETQYF
size: -; J: TRBJ2-1; D: -; V: TRBV21-1; DNA: TGTGCCAGCAGCAAAAGGAGGGGACTCGATGGTTGGAATGAGCAGTTCTTC; CDR3: CASSKRRGLDGWNEQFF
size: -; J: TRBJ2-1; D: -; V: TRBV28; DNA: TGTGCCAGCTCGACTGCCCTCAATGGTGAGCAGTTCTTC; CDR3: CASSTALNGEQFF
size: once; J: TRBJ2-2; D: -; V: TRBV30; DNA: TGTGCCTGGAGTTCCGCCAGGTGGTCGAACACCGGGGAGCTGTTTTTT; CDR3: CAWSSARWSNTGELFF
size: once; J: TRBJ2-3; D: -; V: TRBV5-1; DNA: TGCGCCAGCAGCTTGGGGATCCCCCTAGCCACTAGCACAGATACGCAGTATTTT; CDR3: CASSLGIPLATSTDTQYF
size: -; J: TRBJ2-3; D: -; V: TRBV7-8; DNA: TGTGCCAGCAGTTTAGCGGAGGGAACAGATACGCAGTATTTT; CDR3: CASSLAEGTDTQYF
size: -; J: TRBJ1-4; D: -; V: TRBV4-1; DNA: TGCGCCAGCAGCGAAACTTGGGGTCAGAGTGAAAAACTGTTTTTT; CDR3: CASSETWGQSEKLFF
size: few; J: TRBJ2-1; D: -; V: TRBV10-3; DNA: TGTGCCATCAGTGTTAGGGGTCAGGATTACAATGAGCAGTTCTTC; CDR3: CAISVRGQDYNEQFF
size: -; J: TRBJ2-7; D: -; V: TRBV7-2; DNA: TGTGCCAGCAGCTTGGGTTTGACCTCCGGTTACGAGCAGTACTTC; CDR3: CASSLGLTSGYEQYF
size: once; J: TRBJ1-1; D: -; V: TRBV18; DNA: TGTGCCAGCTCACCACCGGTGAAGGGGCCGAACACTGAAGCTTTCTTT; CDR3: CASSPPVKGPNTEAFF
size: -; J: TRBJ1-1; D: -; V: TRBV25-1; DNA: TGTGCCAGCAGTGAAGGACAAAACACTGAAGCTTTCTTT; CDR3: CASSEGQNTEAFF
size: -; J: TRBJ1-1; D: -; V: TRBV28; DNA: TGTGCCAGCAGTTTGATGGTCCCGGGGGGCACTGAAGCTTTCTTT; CDR3: CASSLMVPGGTEAFF
size: -; J: TRBJ1-2; D: -; V: TRBV18; DNA: TGTGCCAGCTCACCTTCCGAAGACGCGAGCCCAACTAACTATGGCTACACCTTC; CDR3: CASSPSEDASPTNYGYTF
size: -; J: TRBJ1-3; D: -; V: TRBV2; DNA: TGTGCCAGCAGCAGGGACACCGGCTACTCTGGAAACACCATATATTTT; CDR3: CASSRDTGYSGNTIYF
size: -; J: TRBJ2-2; D: TRBD2; V: TRBV7-3; DNA: TGTGCCAGCAGCTTAGCGGGAGGCTATACCGGGGAGCTGTTTTTT; CDR3: CASSLAGGYTGELFF
size: -; J: TRBJ2-7; D: TRBD2; V: TRBV7-6; DNA: TGTGCCAGCAGCTTAGCGGTGACTAGCGGGGGCCTCCCGCTCTACGAGCAGTACTTC; CDR3: CASSLAVTSGGLPLYEQYF
size: -; J: TRBJ2-7; D: -; V: TRBV27; DNA: TGTGCCAGCACCGATCTTTCAGGGGCTAATCCCTACGAGCAGTACTTC; CDR3: CASTDLSGANPYEQYF
size: -; J: TRBJ1-5; D: TRBD1; V: TRBV15; DNA: TGTGCCACCAGCAGTTACAGGGGTGATCAGCCCCAGCATTTT; CDR3: CATSSYRGDQPQHF
size: -; J: TRBJ2-1; D: TRBD2; V: TRBV7-9; DNA: TGTGCCAGCAGCCCACTGGGAAGCGGGAGCTCCTACAATGAGCAGTTCTTC; CDR3: CASSPLGSGSSYNEQFF
size: -; J: TRBJ1-1; D: -; V: TRBV9; DNA: TGTGCCAGCAGCGTAATGACGGGGGCGAACACTGAAGCTTTCTTT; CDR3: CASSVMTGANTEAFF
size: -; J: TRBJ2-4; D: -; V: TRBV2; DNA: TGTGCCAGCTCCTGGGACGTTCAAAACATTCAGTACTTC; CDR3: CASSWDVQNIQYF
size: -; J: TRBJ1-3; D: -; V: TRBV9; DNA: TGTGCCAGCACCGAGGGTTTACCTGGAAACACCATATATTTT; CDR3: CASTEGLPGNTIYF
size: -; J: TRBJ1-2; D: -; V: TRBV28; DNA: TGTGCCAGCAGTTTTGGGGGGGAGTATGGCTACACCTTC; CDR3: CASSFGGEYGYTF
size: -; J: TRBJ2-7; D: TRBD2; V: TRBV7-8; DNA: TGTGCCAGCAGGCCTACTAGCGGCCCCTCCTACGAGCAGTACTTC; CDR3: CASRPTSGPSYEQYF
size: -; J: TRBJ1-5; D: -; V: TRBV28; DNA: TGTGCCAGCAGTTTACCACAGTTTAATCAGCCCCAGCATTTT; CDR3: CASSLPQFNQPQHF
size: -; J: TRBJ2-7; D: -; V: TRBV6-4; DNA: TGTCCCTACGGGGAGGGGGCTTGCCCCTACGAGCAGTACTTC; CDR3: CPYGEGACPYEQYF
size: -; J: TRBJ1-1; D: -; V: TRBV7-9; DNA: TGTGCCAGCAGCCCAACCCGAATGAACACTGAAGCTTTCTTT; CDR3: CASSPTRMNTEAFF
size: -; J: TRBJ2-1; D: -; V: TRBV5-1; DNA: TGCGCCAGCAGCTCTGAACCCACCGGGCAGGGGGGGAATGAGCAGTTCTTC; CDR3: CASSSEPTGQGGNEQFF
size: -; J: TRBJ2-1; D: -; V: TRBV12-2; DNA: TGTGCAAGTCGCTCTCGGACTAGCGGGACGAATGAGCAGTTCTTC; CDR3: CASRSRTSGTNEQFF
size: -; J: TRBJ2-5; D: TRBD2; V: TRBV5-1; DNA: TGCGCCAGCAGCTTGGGGGCCACTAGCGTGGGACAAGAGACCCAGTACTTC; CDR3: CASSLGATSVGQETQYF
size: -; J: TRBJ2-7; D: -; V: TRBV5-1; DNA: TGCGCCAGCACCCAGACAGGTTCCTACGAGCAGTACTTC; CDR3: CASTQTGSYEQYF
size: -; J: TRBJ2-7; D: TRBD2; V: TRBV27; DNA: TGTGCCAGCAGTTGGCGGGAGGGGTACGAGCAGTACTTC; CDR3: CASSWREGYEQYF
size: -; J: TRBJ2-5; D: -; V: TRBV11-2; DNA: TGTGCCAGCAGAGGGACCAGGGTAGGGGAGACCCAGTACTTC; CDR3: CASRGTRVGETQYF
size: -; J: TRBJ1-2; D: TRBD1; V: TRBV2; DNA: TGTGCCAGCAGCTATCCGGGACAGGGGTCGTCTAACTATGGCTACACCTTC; CDR3: CASSYPGQGSSNYGYTF
size: once; J: TRBJ2-3; D: TRBD2; V: TRBV28; DNA: TGTGCCAGCAGACCCGGGACTAGCGAGAGCACAGATACGCAGTATTTT; CDR3: CASRPGTSESTDTQYF
size: -; J: TRBJ1-3; D: -; V: TRBV28; DNA: TGTGCCAGCAGTTTCGAGGGAGGAAACACCATATATTTT; CDR3: CASSFEGGNTIYF
size: -; J: TRBJ2-7; D: -; V: TRBV30; DNA: TGTGCTGTAGGGAGGTCCGAGCAGTACTTC; CDR3: CAVGRSEQYF
size: -; J: TRBJ1-1; D: TRBD1; V: TRBV4-3; DNA: TGCGCCAGCAGCACGGGACAGGGAGGCGCGTGGACTGAAGCTTTCTTT; CDR3: CASSTGQGGAWTEAFF
size: -; J: TRBJ2-7; D: -; V: TRBV5-1; DNA: TGCGCCAGCAGCTTGACGGGAGTAGGTTACGAGCAGTACTTC; CDR3: CASSLTGVGYEQYF
size: -; J: TRBJ2-6; D: -; V: TRBV5-6; DNA: TGTGCCAGCAGCTTGGTTCAGGGCTCTGGGGCCAACGTCCTGACTTTC; CDR3: CASSLVQGSGANVLTF
size: -; J: TRBJ2-7; D: -; V: TRBV6-5; DNA: TGTGCCAGCAGTTACTCTGGCAACCGACCTTACGAGCAGTACTTC; CDR3: CASSYSGNRPYEQYF
size: -; J: TRBJ2-1; D: -; V: TRBV11-2; DNA: TGTGCCAGCAGCTCAGATGAGAACAATGAGCAGTTCTTC; CDR3: CASSSDENNEQFF
size: -; J: TRBJ1-5; D: -; V: TRBV3-1/TRBV3-2; DNA: TGTGCCAGCCTAGCAAGGGGGGACGGAAGCAATCAGCCCCAGCATTTT; CDR3: CASLARGDGSNQPQHF
size: once; J: TRBJ2-3; D: TRBD1; V: TRBV4-1; DNA: TGCGCCAGCAGCCAAGACCTACAGGGGGCGCTTGCAGATACGCAGTATTTT; CDR3: CASSQDLQGALADTQYF
size: -; J: TRBJ1-2; D: TRBD1; V: TRBV5-6; DNA: TGTGCCAGCAGCTTGGGGACAGGGGCGTACTTC; CDR3: CASSLGTGAYF
size: -; J: TRBJ2-1; D: -; V: TRBV24-1; DNA: TGTGCCACTCAGGGGCAAGACAATGAGCAGTTCTTC; CDR3: CATQGQDNEQFF
size: -; J: TRBJ1-5; D: TRBD1; V: TRBV30; DNA: TGTGCCTGGCAGGGGGCGGGCAATCAGCCCCAGCATTTT; CDR3: CAWQGAGNQPQHF
size: -; J: TRBJ2-1; D: TRBD2; V: TRBV6-5; DNA: TGTGCCAGCAGCGGACTAGCGGGAGGGCTTGAGCAGTTCTTC; CDR3: CASSGLAGGLEQFF
size: few; J: TRBJ2-7; D: -; V: TRBV30; DNA: TGTGCCTGGAGTATAAACAGGGTTGGCGAGCAGTACTTC; CDR3: CAWSINRVGEQYF